The entry below gives a single T cell receptor beta chain sequence along with its context. The antigen is undetermined. The data stem from a study of blood T cells in healthy people across ages. Findings of the study overall: For the donors, CMV status was unknown and possibly confounded expanded clonotype changes.

A sample-barcoded 5' primer and a J-beta primer mix were used in a second PCR of about 6 to 12 cycles. From the 5' RACE reads, TCRdb called clonotypes with MiXCR, one entry per CDR3 protein. The sample lists about 830,000 distinct CDR3 sequences, approximately 65% seen once, with 28% in the top ten. The receptor's source is a young man in good health. Sequencing was performed on blood.

As DNA, the CDR3 is TGTGCCAGCAGCGCCCCCTTCCAGACCGTCGGGGAGACCCAGTACTTC. Encoded protein: CASSAPFQTVGETQYF. This chain uses TRBV9 with TRBJ2-4; no firm D call. The J call may be in error: the DNA end matches TRBJ2-5 better. Per germline, CDR1 SGDLS and CDR2 YYNGEE. CDR3 length equals 16 residues.